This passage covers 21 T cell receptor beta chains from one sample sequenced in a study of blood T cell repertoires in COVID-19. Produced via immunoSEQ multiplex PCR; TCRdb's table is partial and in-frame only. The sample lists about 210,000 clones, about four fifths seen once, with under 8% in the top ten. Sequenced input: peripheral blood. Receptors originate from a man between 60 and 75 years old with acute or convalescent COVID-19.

Here the CDR3 reads CASSSGSPRYGYTF. CDR3 in DNA: TGTGCCAGCAGCTCAGGGTCCCCAAGGTATGGCTACACCTTC. The V and J genes are TRBV9 and TRBJ1-2; TRBD1 is a possible D gene (5 bases). The V gene lost 4 bases and the J gene lost 5 bases, with 15 bases spanning the gap. The CDR3 length is 14 residues. Germline V gene data show CDR1 as SGDLS and CDR2 as YYNGEE.

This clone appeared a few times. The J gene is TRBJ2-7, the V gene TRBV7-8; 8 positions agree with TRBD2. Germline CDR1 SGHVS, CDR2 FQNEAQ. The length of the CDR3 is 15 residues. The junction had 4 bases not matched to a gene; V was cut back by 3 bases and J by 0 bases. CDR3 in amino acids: CASSLQGLVSYEQYF. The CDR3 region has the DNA TGTGCCAGCAGCTTGCAGGGACTAGTCTCCTACGAGCAGTACTTC.

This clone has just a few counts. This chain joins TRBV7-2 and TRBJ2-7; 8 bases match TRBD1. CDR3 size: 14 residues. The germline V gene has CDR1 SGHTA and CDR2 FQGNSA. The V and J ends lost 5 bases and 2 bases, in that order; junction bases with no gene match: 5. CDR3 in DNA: TGTGCCAGCAGCCTCAACAGGGGGACCTACGAGCAGTACTTC. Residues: CASSLNRGTYEQYF. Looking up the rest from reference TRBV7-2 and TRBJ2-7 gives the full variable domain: GAGVSQSPSNKVTEKGKDVELRCDPISGHTALYWYRQSLGQGLEFLIYFQGNSAPDKSGLPSDRFSAERTGGSVSTLTIQRTQQEDSAVYLCASSLNRGTYEQYFGPGTRLTVT.

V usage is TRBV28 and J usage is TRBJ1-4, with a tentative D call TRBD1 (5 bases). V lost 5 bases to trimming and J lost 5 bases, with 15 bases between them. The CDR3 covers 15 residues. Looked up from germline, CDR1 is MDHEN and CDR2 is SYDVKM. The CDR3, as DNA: TGTGCCAGCAGTCCCTTCGGGGGGGGGAATGAAAAACTGTTTTTT. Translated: CASSPFGGGNEKLFF.

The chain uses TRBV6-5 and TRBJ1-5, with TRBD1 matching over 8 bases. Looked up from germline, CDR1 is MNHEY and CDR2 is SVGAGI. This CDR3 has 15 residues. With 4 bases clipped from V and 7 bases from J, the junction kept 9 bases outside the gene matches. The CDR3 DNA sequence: TGTGCCAGCAGTTTCGACAGGGGAGGAGAACAGCCCCAGCATTTT. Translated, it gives CASSFDRGGEQPQHF.

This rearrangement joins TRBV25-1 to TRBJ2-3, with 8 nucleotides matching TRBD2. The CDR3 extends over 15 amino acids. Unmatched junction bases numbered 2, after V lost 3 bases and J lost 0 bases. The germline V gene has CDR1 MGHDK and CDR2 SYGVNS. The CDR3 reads CASSEASGSTDTQYF. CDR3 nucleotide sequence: TGTGCCAGCAGTGAGGCTAGCGGGAGCACAGATACGCAGTATTTT.

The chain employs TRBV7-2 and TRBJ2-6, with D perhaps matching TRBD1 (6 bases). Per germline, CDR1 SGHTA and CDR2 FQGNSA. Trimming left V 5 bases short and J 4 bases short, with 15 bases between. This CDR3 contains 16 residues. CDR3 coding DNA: TGTGCCAGCAGCAGTACCGGGACATCGGGGGCCAACGTCCTGACTTTC. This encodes CASSSTGTSGANVLTF.

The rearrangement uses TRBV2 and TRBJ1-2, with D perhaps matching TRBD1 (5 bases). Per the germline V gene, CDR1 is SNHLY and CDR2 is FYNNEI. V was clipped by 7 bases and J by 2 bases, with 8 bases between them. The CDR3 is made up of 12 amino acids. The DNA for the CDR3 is TGTGCCAGCATGGGGGGAAACTATGGCTACACCTTC. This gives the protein CASMGGNYGYTF.

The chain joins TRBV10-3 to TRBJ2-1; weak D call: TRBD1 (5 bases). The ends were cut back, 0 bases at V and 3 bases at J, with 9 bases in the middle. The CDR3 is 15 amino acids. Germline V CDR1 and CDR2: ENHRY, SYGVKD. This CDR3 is CAISESQGGYNEQFF. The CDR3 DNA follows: TGTGCCATCAGTGAGTCCCAGGGTGGCTACAATGAGCAGTTCTTC.

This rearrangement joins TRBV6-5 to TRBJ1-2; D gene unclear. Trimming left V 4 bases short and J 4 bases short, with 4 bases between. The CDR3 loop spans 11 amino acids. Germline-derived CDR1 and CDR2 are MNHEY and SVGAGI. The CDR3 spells CASSSSYGYTF. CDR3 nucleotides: TGTGCCAGCAGTTCTTCCTATGGCTACACCTTC.

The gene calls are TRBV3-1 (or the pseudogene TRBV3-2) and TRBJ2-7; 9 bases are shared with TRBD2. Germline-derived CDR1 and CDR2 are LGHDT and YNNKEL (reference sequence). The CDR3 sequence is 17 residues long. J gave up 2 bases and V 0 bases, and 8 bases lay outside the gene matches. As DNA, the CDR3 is TGTGCCAGCAGCCAAGATGAGGCGGGAGGGGAGACCTACGAGCAGTACTTC. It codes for CASSQDEAGGETYEQYF.

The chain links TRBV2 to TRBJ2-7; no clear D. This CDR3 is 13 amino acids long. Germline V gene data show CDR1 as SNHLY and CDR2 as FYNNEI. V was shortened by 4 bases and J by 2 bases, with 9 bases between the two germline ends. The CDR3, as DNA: TGTGCCAGCAGTGTCCTTCAGACCTACGAGCAGTACTTC. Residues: CASSVLQTYEQYF.

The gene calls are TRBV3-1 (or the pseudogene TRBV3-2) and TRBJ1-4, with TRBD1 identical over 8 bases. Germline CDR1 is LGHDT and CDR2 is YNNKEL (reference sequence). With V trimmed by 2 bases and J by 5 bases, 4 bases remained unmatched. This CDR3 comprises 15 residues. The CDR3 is CASSQRTGMNEKLFF. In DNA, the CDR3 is TGTGCCAGCAGCCAACGGACAGGGATGAATGAAAAACTGTTTTTT.

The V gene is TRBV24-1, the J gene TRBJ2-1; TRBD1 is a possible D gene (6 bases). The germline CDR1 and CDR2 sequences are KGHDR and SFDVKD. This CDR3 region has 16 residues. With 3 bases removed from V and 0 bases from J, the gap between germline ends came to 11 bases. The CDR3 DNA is TGTGCCACCAGTGATCGGACAGAGAGCTCCTACAATGAGCAGTTCTTC. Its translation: CATSDRTESSYNEQFF.

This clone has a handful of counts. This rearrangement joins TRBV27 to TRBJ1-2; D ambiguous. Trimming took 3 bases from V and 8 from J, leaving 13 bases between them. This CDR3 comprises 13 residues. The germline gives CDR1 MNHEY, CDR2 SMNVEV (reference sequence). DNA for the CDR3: TGTGCCAGCAGTTTGAACTCAGGATGGGGCTACACCTTC. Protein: CASSLNSGWGYTF.

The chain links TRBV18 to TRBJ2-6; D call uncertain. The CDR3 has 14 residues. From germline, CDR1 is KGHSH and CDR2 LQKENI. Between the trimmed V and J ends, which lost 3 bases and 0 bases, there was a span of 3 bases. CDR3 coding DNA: TGTGCCAGCTCACCCATCTCTGGGGCCAACGTCCTGACTTTC. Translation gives CASSPISGANVLTF.

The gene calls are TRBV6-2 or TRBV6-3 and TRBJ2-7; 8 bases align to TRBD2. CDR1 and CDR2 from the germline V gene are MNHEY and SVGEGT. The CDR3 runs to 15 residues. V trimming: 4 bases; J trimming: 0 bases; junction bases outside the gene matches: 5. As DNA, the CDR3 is TGTGCCAGCAGTTCAACTAGCGGTACCTCCTACGAGCAGTACTTC. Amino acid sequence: CASSSTSGTSYEQYF.

CDR3 nucleotides: TGCGCCAGTAGACAGGGACAGGGGAGGAATGAGCAGTTCTTC. Translation gives CASRQGQGRNEQFF. The chain uses TRBV5-1 and TRBJ2-1, with 10 bases aligning to TRBD1. Trimming removed 8 bases from V and 7 bases from J; junction bases left unmatched: 9. Germline CDR1 reads SGHRS; CDR2 reads YFSETQ. CDR3 length: 14 amino acids.

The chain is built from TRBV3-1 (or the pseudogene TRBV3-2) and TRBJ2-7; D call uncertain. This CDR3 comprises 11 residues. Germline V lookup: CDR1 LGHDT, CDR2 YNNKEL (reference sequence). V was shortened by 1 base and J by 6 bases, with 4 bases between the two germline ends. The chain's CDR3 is CASSQAGEQYF. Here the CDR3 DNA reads TGTGCCAGCAGCCAAGCGGGCGAGCAGTACTTC.

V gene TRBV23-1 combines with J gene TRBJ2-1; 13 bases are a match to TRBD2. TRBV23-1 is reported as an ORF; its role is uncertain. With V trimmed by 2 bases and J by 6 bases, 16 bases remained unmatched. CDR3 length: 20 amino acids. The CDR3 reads CASSQPQLAGGRLNSNEQFF. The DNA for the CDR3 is TGCGCCAGCAGTCAACCGCAACTAGCGGGAGGGAGACTTAACTCCAATGAGCAGTTCTTC.

In nucleotides, the CDR3 is TGTGCCAGCAGCTCCACCGACAGGGGAAGGGGGGAGACCCAGTACTTC. Translation gives CASSSTDRGRGETQYF. The rearrangement links TRBV5-6 to TRBJ2-5; 8 nucleotides agree with TRBD1. The CDR3 runs to 16 residues. The germline gives CDR1 SGHDT, CDR2 YYEEEE. V lost 3 bases, J lost 5 bases, and 12 bases stayed unmatched.